The present T cell receptor (beta chain) was sequenced within a study of PD-1 blockade in mismatch repair-deficient tumors listed by TCRdb under 2017. With regard to the full study: The trial enrolled roughly 83 consecutive patients with over 10 mismatch repair-deficient cancer types between September 2013 and 2016, all previously treated and progressing. Tumor-associated T cell clones were tracked in the peripheral blood of patients responding to PD-1 blockade by deep sequencing of TCR CDR3 regions. Study-level results and caveats: Rapid expansion after pembrolizumab followed by contraction, generally before radiologic responses, was shown by tumor-resident clones, which were often undetectable in blood before treatment.

About this clone: Its recognized antigen is unknown. It has no much larger one-base neighbor in the sample; base qualities were not kept.

What this sample's time point label stands for: peripheral blood 12 weeks after first pembrolizumab dose. For every enrolled patient, mismatch repair deficiency was confirmed by either polymerase chain reaction or immunohistochemistry. TCR sequencing was carried out for three patients who responded to pembrolizumab therapy. The phase II trial prospectively evaluated PD-1 blockade with pembrolizumab in advanced mismatch repair-deficient cancers, independent of tissue of origin. Peripheral blood T cell samples were serially collected before and at multiple times after PD-1 blockade was started. Blood sampling times were expressed in weeks after the first pembrolizumab dose. Library generation was performed with the immunoSEQ multiplex PCR assay. The table comes from immuneACCESS by way of TCRdb, which keeps in-frame sequences with V and J called. Part of the clones is missing from these tables; in studies checked, under half for an unresolved V gene and the rest for unknown reasons. The sample profile shows nearly 25,000 clones; 83% of them were found once. The top ten constitute around 21% of the sample.

Measured from the cysteine to the phenylalanine, the CDR3 is 15 residues long. The sequence is cut down to CDR3 DNA, 45 bases in frame from base 1. In the germline V gene (reference sequence), CDR1 corresponds to PRHDT and CDR2 to FYEKMQ. From V the trimming removes 4 bases and from J it removes 3 bases, while the gene matches leave 9 bases of the junction unaccounted for. The sample consisted of peripheral blood, taken 12 weeks after starting pembrolizumab. The chain employs TRBV13 and TRBJ2-7, with 7 bases in between that match TRBD2. The TCR originated in an adult with mismatch repair-deficient cancer. The DNA sequence is as follows: TGTGCCAGCAGCTACCTGAGTGGGAGGGTCTACGAGCAGTACTTC. It is translated as CASSYLSGRVYEQYF.